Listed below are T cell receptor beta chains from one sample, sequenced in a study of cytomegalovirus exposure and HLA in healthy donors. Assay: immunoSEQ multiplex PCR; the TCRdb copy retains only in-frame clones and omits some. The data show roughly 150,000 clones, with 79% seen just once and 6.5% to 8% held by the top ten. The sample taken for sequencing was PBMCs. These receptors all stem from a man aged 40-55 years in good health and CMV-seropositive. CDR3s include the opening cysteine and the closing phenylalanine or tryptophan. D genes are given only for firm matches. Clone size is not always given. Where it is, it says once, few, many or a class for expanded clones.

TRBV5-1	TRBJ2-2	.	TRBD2	TGCGCCAGCAGTGGACCTCTAGCGGGAAAATCCACCGGGGAGCTGTTTTTT	CASSGPLAGKSTGELFF
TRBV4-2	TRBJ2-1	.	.	TGTGCCAGCAGCCAGTACTCACCCAATGAGCAGTTCTTC	CASSQYSPNEQFF
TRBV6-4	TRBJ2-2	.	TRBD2	TGTGCCAGCAGTGACTCCGGACTAGACTCCGGGGAGCTGTTTTTT	CASSDSGLDSGELFF
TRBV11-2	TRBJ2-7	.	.	TGTGCCAGCAGCTTCGGGACTCAGGCCGAGCAGTACTTC	CASSFGTQAEQYF
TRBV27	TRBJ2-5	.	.	TGTGCCAGCGGGTCCGGGTGGACCCAGTACTTC	CASGSGWTQYF
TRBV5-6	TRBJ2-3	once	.	TGTGCCAGCAGCCCGGGACTTGTCACAGATACGCAGTATTTT	CASSPGLVTDTQYF
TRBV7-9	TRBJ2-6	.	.	TGTGCCAGCAGCTTTTGGGGGGGGCCAAAACTCTCTGGGGCCAACGTCCTGACTTTC	CASSFWGGPKLSGANVLTF
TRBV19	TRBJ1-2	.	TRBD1	TGTGCCAGTAGTATAAATCTCGGACAGGGGATTGGCTACACCTTC	CASSINLGQGIGYTF
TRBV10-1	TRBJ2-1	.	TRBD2	TGCGCCAGCAGTGCTCGTCGACCTAGCGGAAGTGATGAGCAGTTCTTC	CASSARRPSGSDEQFF
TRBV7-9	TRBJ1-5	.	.	TGTGCCAGCAGCTTAGATGGGGGGGCCCAGCATTTT	CASSLDGGAQHF
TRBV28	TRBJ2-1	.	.	TGTGCCAGCGAAGCATGGGAGCGGAACAATGAGCAGTTCTTC	CASEAWERNNEQFF
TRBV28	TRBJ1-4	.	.	TGTGCCAGCAACAGTAATGAAAAACTGTTTTTT	CASNSNEKLFF
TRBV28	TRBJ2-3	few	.	TGTGCCAGCAGTCCGACTCTATGGGATACGCAGTATTTT	CASSPTLWDTQYF
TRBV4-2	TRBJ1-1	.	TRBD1	TGTGCCAGCAGCCACACAGGGGGCCGTAACACTGAAGCTTTCTTT	CASSHTGGRNTEAFF
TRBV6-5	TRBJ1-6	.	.	TGTGCCAGCAGTTACGCGGCAGGGGATAATTCACCCCTCCACTTT	CASSYAAGDNSPLHF
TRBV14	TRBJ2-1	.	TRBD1	TGTGCCAGCAGCCAAATCTTCGGGACAGGCTACAATGAGCAGTTCTTC	CASSQIFGTGYNEQFF
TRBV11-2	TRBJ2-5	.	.	TGTGCCAGCAGCTTAGATCGGTCCGTTCGGGAGCAGTACTTC	CASSLDRSVREQYF
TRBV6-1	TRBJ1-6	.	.	TGTGCCAGCAGTGAAGAGGTACGGGCCTCGGGGGTTGGTTCACCCCTCCACTTT	CASSEEVRASGVGSPLHF
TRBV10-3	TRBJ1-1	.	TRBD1	TGTGCCATCAGGGACAGGGGATTTAACACTGAAGCTTTCTTT	CAIRDRGFNTEAFF
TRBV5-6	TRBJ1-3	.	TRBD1	TGTGCCAGCATGCAGGGGGCCGGAAACACCATATATTTT	CASMQGAGNTIYF
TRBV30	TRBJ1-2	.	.	TGTGCCTGGAGGCTACGGGGTACAGATGGCTACACCTTC	CAWRLRGTDGYTF
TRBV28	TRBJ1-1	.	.	TGTGCCAGCAGTCCTTCAGGGGTGAGGACTGAAGCTTTCTTT	CASSPSGVRTEAFF
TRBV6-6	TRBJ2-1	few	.	TGTGCCAGCAGTCAATATTCTACCTACAATGAGCAGTTCTTC	CASSQYSTYNEQFF
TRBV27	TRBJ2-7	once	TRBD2	TGTGCCAGCAGGGGGTTGAGCGGGAGGGCCTACGAGCAGTACTTC	CASRGLSGRAYEQYF
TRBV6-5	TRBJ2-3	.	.	TGTGCCAGCAGTTCTCTAAGCGGTTCCCGGGAAGATACGCAGTATTTT	CASSSLSGSREDTQYF
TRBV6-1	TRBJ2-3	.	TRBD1	TGTGCCAGTAGACAGGGCGCAGATACGCAGTATTTT	CASRQGADTQYF
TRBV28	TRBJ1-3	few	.	TGTGCCAGCAGTTTAGAGAACTCTGGAAACACCATATATTTT	CASSLENSGNTIYF
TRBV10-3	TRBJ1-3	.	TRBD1	TGTGCCATCAGTGACCGAGAAGGGACAGGGGGTCTTGGAAACACCATATATTTT	CAISDREGTGGLGNTIYF
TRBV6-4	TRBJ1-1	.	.	TGTGCCAGCAGTGACTCCCGAAGGGGCACGAACACTGAAGCTTTCTTT	CASSDSRRGTNTEAFF
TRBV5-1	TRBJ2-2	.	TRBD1	TGCGCCAGCTTCCCCCGCGACAGGGGGAACACCGGGGAGCTGTTTTTT	CASFPRDRGNTGELFF
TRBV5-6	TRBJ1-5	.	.	TGTGCCAGCAGCTTGGTCGGTCAGCCCCAGCATTTT	CASSLVGQPQHF
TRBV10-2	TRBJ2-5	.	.	TGCGCCAGCAGTCCCGGGGAAGAGACCCAGTACTTC	CASSPGEETQYF
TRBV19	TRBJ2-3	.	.	TGTGCCAGTAGTAAGTCCGTACTGGATACGCAGTATTTT	CASSKSVLDTQYF
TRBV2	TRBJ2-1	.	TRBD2	TGTGCCAGCAGTGGACGTCCCCCGCGGGAGACATCCTACAATGAGCAGTTCTTC	CASSGRPPRETSYNEQFF
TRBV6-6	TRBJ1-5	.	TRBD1	TGTGCCAGCAGAAGTCAGGGGGCTGGCAATCAGCCCCAGCATTTT	CASRSQGAGNQPQHF
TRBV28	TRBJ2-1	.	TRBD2	TGTGCCAGCAGTCGTTTAGCGGGGGAAGCCTACAATGAGCAGTTCTTC	CASSRLAGEAYNEQFF
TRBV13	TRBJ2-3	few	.	TGTGCCAGCAGCGACCGACACACAGATACGCAGTATTTT	CASSDRHTDTQYF
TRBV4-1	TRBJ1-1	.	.	TGCGCCAGCAGCCAAGGATCAGGGGTGGGCACTGAAGCTTTCTTT	CASSQGSGVGTEAFF
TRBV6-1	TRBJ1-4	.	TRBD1	TGTGCCAGCAGTGACAGGGGGCGCGAAAAACTGTTTTTT	CASSDRGREKLFF
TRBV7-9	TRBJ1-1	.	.	TGTGCCAGCAGCTCCGGGGGGGGGCCAACTGAAGCTTTCTTT	CASSSGGGPTEAFF
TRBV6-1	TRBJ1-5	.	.	TGTGCCAGCAGTGAATTCGAGGGCAGGCAGCCCCAGCATTTT	CASSEFEGRQPQHF
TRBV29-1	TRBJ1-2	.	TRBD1	TGCAGCGATGGGACAGGTGGCGACTATGGCTACACCTTC	CSDGTGGDYGYTF
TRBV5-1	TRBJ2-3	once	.	TGCGCCAGCAGAGGGACAATTCCCACAGATACGCAGTATTTT	CASRGTIPTDTQYF
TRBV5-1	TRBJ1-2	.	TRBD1	TGCGCCAGCAGCATACAGGGGAGTGGCTACACCTTC	CASSIQGSGYTF
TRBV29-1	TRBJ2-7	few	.	TGCAGCGTTGCAATGACAGCCGCCGGGCAGTACTTC	CSVAMTAAGQYF
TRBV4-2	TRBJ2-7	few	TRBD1	TGTGCCAGCAGCAACTCCACGGGACAGCGAACCTACGAGCAGTACTTC	CASSNSTGQRTYEQYF
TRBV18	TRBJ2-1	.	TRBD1	TGTGCCAGCTCACCACCTTCAACAGGGGCACGATCCTACAATGAGCAGTTCTTC	CASSPPSTGARSYNEQFF
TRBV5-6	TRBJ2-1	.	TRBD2	TGTGCCAGCATCCCCTTCTTCCTAGCGGATTCACGTAAGCAGTTCTTC	CASIPFFLADSRKQFF
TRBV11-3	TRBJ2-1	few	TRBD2	TGTGCCAGCAGTACTAGCGGGGGCTTTGAGCAGTTCTTC	CASSTSGGFEQFF
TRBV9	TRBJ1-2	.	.	TGTGCCAGCAGCCCAGGACTTTCCTATGGCTACACCTTC	CASSPGLSYGYTF
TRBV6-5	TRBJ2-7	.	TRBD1	TGTGCCAGCAGTAGGGGACAGGGTAGCTACGAGCAGTACTTC	CASSRGQGSYEQYF
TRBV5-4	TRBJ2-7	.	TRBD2	TGTGCCAGCAGCTTGGATATTCGGACTAGCGGGAGATACGAGCAGTACTTC	CASSLDIRTSGRYEQYF
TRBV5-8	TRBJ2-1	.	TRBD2	TGTGCCATCTCGGGAGGACTAGCCGGCAATGAGCAGTTCTTC	CAISGGLAGNEQFF
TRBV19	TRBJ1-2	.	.	TGTGCCAGCGCAGGAATCGGCAATGGCTACACCTTC	CASAGIGNGYTF
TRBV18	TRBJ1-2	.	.	TGTGCCAGCTCACCGGAAGTTGGAGGCTATGGCTACACCTTC	CASSPEVGGYGYTF
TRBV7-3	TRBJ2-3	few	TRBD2	TGTGCCAGCAGCTTAACGTCGCGGGAGACAGATACGCAGTATTTT	CASSLTSRETDTQYF
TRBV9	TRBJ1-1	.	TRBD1	TGTGCCAGCAGCGCCCGGGACAGGGGGAGGAACACTGAAGCTTTCTTT	CASSARDRGRNTEAFF